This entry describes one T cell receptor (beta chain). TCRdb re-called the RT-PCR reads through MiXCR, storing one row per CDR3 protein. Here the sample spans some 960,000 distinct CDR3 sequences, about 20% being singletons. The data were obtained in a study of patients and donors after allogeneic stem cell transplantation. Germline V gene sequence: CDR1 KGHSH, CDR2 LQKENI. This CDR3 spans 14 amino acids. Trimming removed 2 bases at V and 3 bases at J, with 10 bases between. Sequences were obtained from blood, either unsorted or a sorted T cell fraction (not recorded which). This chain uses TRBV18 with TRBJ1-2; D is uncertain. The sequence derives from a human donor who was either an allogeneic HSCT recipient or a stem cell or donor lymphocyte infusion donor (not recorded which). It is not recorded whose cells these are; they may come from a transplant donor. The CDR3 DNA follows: TGTGCCAGCTCACCATTGGAGGAGTACTATGGCTACACCTTC. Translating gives CASSPLEEYYGYTF.